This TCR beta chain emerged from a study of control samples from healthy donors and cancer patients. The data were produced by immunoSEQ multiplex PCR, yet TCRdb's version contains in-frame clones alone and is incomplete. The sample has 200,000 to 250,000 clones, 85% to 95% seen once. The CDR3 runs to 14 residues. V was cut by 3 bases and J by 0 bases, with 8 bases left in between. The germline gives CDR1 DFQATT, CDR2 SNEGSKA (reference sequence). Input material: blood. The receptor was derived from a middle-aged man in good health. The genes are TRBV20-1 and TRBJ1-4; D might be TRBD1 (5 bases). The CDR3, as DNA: TGCAGTGCTAGTCGACAGCCAACTAATGAAAAACTGTTTTTT. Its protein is CSASRQPTNEKLFF.